This is a list of T cell receptor beta chains from one sample in a study of blood T cell repertoires in COVID-19. Only in-frame clones appear in the TCRdb table, and some are missing; sequencing was by immunoSEQ multiplex PCR. The sample gives roughly 150,000 clones, 87% of which show up once; about 6% is in the top ten. The sequencing input was peripheral blood. These receptors originate from a man older than 75 with acute or convalescent COVID-19. CDR3s include the opening cysteine and the closing phenylalanine or tryptophan.

TRBV5-4	TRBJ2-5	14	CASSSGQGAETQYF
TRBV6-5	TRBJ2-1	16	CASSYRGGRVGDEQFF
TRBV11-2	TRBJ1-2	16	CASSPGTAQFNYGYTF
TRBV6-5	TRBJ1-1	13	CASGTGGHTEAFF
TRBV7-8	TRBJ2-7	17	CASSLGLGGTGPYEQYF
TRBV6-5	TRBJ2-5	11	CASSLAETQYF
TRBV3-1/TRBV3-2	TRBJ1-6	15	CASTEASGNNSPLHF
TRBV7-8	TRBJ2-1	18	CASSLQPPTSGGGREQFF
TRBV5-1	TRBJ2-1	15	CASSLSSGPFREQFF
TRBV7-2	TRBJ1-2	15	CASSQQGPTPVGYTF
TRBV5-1	TRBJ2-1	13	CASSLDSVHEQFF
TRBV7-2	TRBJ1-3	16	CASSPGQGISGNTIYF
TRBV28	TRBJ2-3	15	CASSSTSVSQDTQYF
TRBV3-1/TRBV3-2	TRBJ2-1	15	CASSPQDRTEGEQFF
TRBV9	TRBJ2-5	14	CASSPRTNQETQYF
TRBV24-1	TRBJ2-1	14	CATSEGGGANEQFF
TRBV3-1/TRBV3-2	TRBJ2-7	14	CASRQRESSYEQYF
TRBV5-5	TRBJ2-1	15	CASSLDGTGIDEQFF
TRBV5-1	TRBJ1-4	14	CASSFGGANEKLFF
TRBV5-1	TRBJ1-6	15	CASSYIGTGDSPLHF
TRBV5-4	TRBJ2-7	13	CASSLTSSYEQYF
TRBV5-1	TRBJ1-2	15	CASSLKTGGSYGYTF
TRBV7-9	TRBJ1-6	15	CASSLGAGVNSPLHF
TRBV28	TRBJ2-1	17	CASSSPSGGGTYNEQFF